This TCR beta chain was identified during a study of spatial heterogeneity in lung cancer (dated by TCRdb to 2018 to 2020). A note on the overall study: Beta-chain transcripts were consistently detected in greater numbers than alpha-chain transcripts, which likely reflects a higher abundance of beta-chain transcripts. In the raw uncorrected reads, each unique combination of TCR and UMI appeared more than ten times on average. In non-small cell lung cancer, the study made a quantitative comparison of TCR alpha and beta repertoires among multiple tumor regions, matched nontumor lung and blood. The study linked features of the TCR repertoire to counts of nonsynonymous mutations, which were determined by whole-exome sequencing of tumor tissue. At surgery, 220 tumor regions, approximately 64 matched nontumor lung samples and 45 to 60 PBMC samples were TCR-sequenced for both alpha and beta chains.

The germline V gene gives CDR1 as SQVTM and CDR2 as ANQGSEA. Counted from cysteine to phenylalanine, this CDR3 has 16 amino acids. Solely the CDR3 DNA is kept, with 48 bases framed from the first base. V loses 4 bases at its end and J loses 5 bases; junction bases beyond the gene matches: 13. Beyond this particular receptor, the publication reports: Additional single-cell paired TCR alpha and beta sequencing was considered necessary to confirm, at a functional level, the hypothesis that regional TCRs recognize regional mutations. Ubiquitous expanded tumor TCRs showed up in blood more often at tumor resection than at routine follow-up.

The library was prepared using 5' RACE. Sequencer: NextSeq 500. To allow correction of PCR and sequencing errors, the TCR library protocol tagged every TCR cDNA molecule with a unique molecular identifier. Turning to the authors' computational methods: TCR identification, UMI-based error correction and CDR3 extraction were performed with Decombinator tools. TCRs above a frequency of 2 per 1,000, corresponding to the top 1% of the tumor frequency distribution, were defined as expanded. Each repertoire was subsampled 100 times to 5,000 TCRs, after which Renyi diversity was computed with the R vegan package. CDR3 similarity networks were built from amino acid triplet string-kernel similarity, with CDR3s being connected when pairwise similarity was above 0.82. TCRdb's own reprocessing of the public reads used fastp at Q25 and MiXCR and kept productive beta chains. Entries that share a CDR3 protein sequence are merged under the most common genes and DNA. The V and J calls, along with clone size, are taken from TCRdb and not from the paper's own processing. This sample is represented by tens of thousands of distinct CDR3 sequences; roughly 12% of them were singletons. The ten largest clones represent around 4.3% of the sample.

This clonotype was detected ten times or more. Its antigen remains undetermined. Base qualities are missing; no much larger clone stands one base away. The time point tag for this specimen amounts to: sample taken at primary tumor resection. Whole RNA extracted from tumor and nontumor lung tissue, or from cryopreserved PBMC samples, was used for TCR sequencing without cell sorting. The donors were some 72 patients from the lung TRACERx cohort who had early-stage, untreated non-small cell lung cancer. Patients were selected for TCR sequencing only if sufficient RNA was available from at least two tumor regions.

The sequence derives from a male donor with early-stage non-small cell lung cancer. Rearrangement joined TRBV29-1 to TRBJ1-2, with 10 junctional bases fitting TRBD1. The sequences come from PBMCs, collected at surgery. The DNA is TGCAGCGTTGGAGTAGCCGGGACAGGGGCATTGTATGGCTACACCTTC. Translated, it reads CSVGVAGTGALYGYTF.